The 25 T cell receptor beta chains presented below share a single source sample, sequenced in a study of blood T cell repertoires in COVID-19. TCRdb's table, derived via immunoSEQ multiplex PCR, lists solely in-frame clones and lacks some. This sample has 200,000 to 300,000 clones, with less than 90% found just once. Input material: peripheral blood. The receptors were gathered from a man aged 25 to 45 with active or convalescent COVID-19.

The V gene is TRBV7-6, the J gene TRBJ2-7, with D perhaps matching TRBD1 (5 bases). This CDR3 is 12 amino acids long. The V and J ends lost 5 bases and 4 bases respectively, with 9 bases between them. Per germline, CDR1 SGHVS and CDR2 FNYEAQ. CDR3 sequence (DNA): TGTGCCAGCAGCACCCCAGGGTACGAGCAGTACTTC. Its translation: CASSTPGYEQYF.

The J gene is TRBJ2-7, the V gene TRBV11-2, with D possibly being TRBD2 (5 bases). Germline lookup yields CDR1 SGHAT and CDR2 FQNNGV. V was shortened by 3 bases and J by 8 bases, with 26 bases between the two germline ends. CDR3 size: 17 residues. The CDR3 nucleotides are TGTGCCAGCAGCTTCAGCCACGTGGCCCCGGGGAGTTTCAAGCAGTACTTC. Translating gives CASSFSHVAPGSFKQYF.

The gene calls are TRBV10-1 and TRBJ1-1; a weak D match, TRBD1 (5 bases). The CDR3 is made up of 13 amino acids. The V gene's germline CDR1 is WNHNN and CDR2 SYGVQD (reference sequence). V was clipped by 6 bases and J by 1 base, with 9 bases between them. The CDR3 DNA reads as TGCGCCAGCAGGGACAACAGGAACACTGAAGCTTTCTTT. The encoded protein is CASRDNRNTEAFF.

The chain couples TRBV11-1 to TRBJ2-7; TRBD1 is a possible D gene (6 bases). The CDR3 sequence is 14 residues long. Germline CDR1 is SGHAT and CDR2 is FQDESV (reference sequence). Trimming removed 1 base at V and 0 bases at J, with 7 bases between. CDR3 nucleotides: TGTGCCAGCAGCTTAGGGGGGCACTCCTACGAGCAGTACTTC. Translating gives CASSLGGHSYEQYF.

The chain uses TRBV4-1 and TRBJ2-5, with 10 bases identical to TRBD2. Germline V gene lookup returns CDR1 MGHRA and CDR2 YSYEKL. The length of the CDR3 is 18 residues. V lost 1 base and J lost 3; bases outside the gene matches: 11. CDR3 in amino acids: CASSQVGVLLAGEETQYF. For the CDR3, the DNA is TGCGCCAGCAGCCAAGTGGGAGTGTTGCTAGCGGGGGAAGAGACCCAGTACTTC.

This sequence joins TRBV30 and TRBJ2-1; the match to TRBD2 covers 9 bases. From germline, CDR1 is GTSNPN and CDR2 SVGIG (reference sequence). Trimming removed 5 bases from V and 4 bases from J; junction bases left unmatched: 0. The CDR3 has 12 residues. CDR3 nucleotide sequence: TGTGCCTGGGCGGGGGGGTACAATGAGCAGTTCTTC. Residues: CAWAGGYNEQFF.

The chain couples TRBV7-8 to TRBJ2-5; possibly TRBD2 for D (6 bases). Germline loops: CDR1 SGHVS, CDR2 FQNEAQ. Trimming shortened V by 0 bases and J by 2 bases, and 13 bases separated the two germline ends. This CDR3 spans 16 amino acids. As DNA, the CDR3 is TGTGCCAGCAGCTTAGCCCTCGCGGGGAGGCAAGAGACCCAGTACTTC. It encodes CASSLALAGRQETQYF. Filled out from reference TRBV7-8 and TRBJ2-5, the complete variable domain reads GAGVSQSPRYKVAKRGQDVALRCDPISGHVSLFWYQQALGQGPEFLTYFQNEAQLDKSGLPSDRFFAERPEGSVSTLKIQRTQQEDSAVYLCASSLALAGRQETQYFGPGTRLLVL.

The CDR3: CASSHPRTSVVRGTDTQYF. CDR3 in DNA: TGTGCCAGCAGCCATCCCCGTACGTCTGTTGTTAGAGGCACAGATACGCAGTATTTT. The chain joins TRBV3-1 (or the pseudogene TRBV3-2) to TRBJ2-3; no definite D call. The CDR3 is 19 residues long. V was cut by 3 bases and J by 1 base, with 23 bases left in between. The germline V gene encodes CDR1 LGHDT and CDR2 YNNKEL (reference sequence).

The chain joins TRBV13 to TRBJ2-7; maybe TRBD1 (6 bases). Germline lookup yields CDR1 PRHDT and CDR2 FYEKMQ (reference sequence). Trimming removed 5 bases at V and 0 bases at J, with 14 bases between. There are 15 residues in the CDR3. The CDR3, as DNA: TGTGCCAGCAGCACATGGACAGAGAGCTCCTACGAGCAGTACTTC. This sequence encodes CASSTWTESSYEQYF.

The genes are TRBV19 and TRBJ1-1; D possibly corresponds to TRBD1 (6 bases). V shed 9 bases and J shed 1 base, with 12 bases lying between them. The CDR3 covers 13 residues. Looked up from germline, CDR1 is LNHDA and CDR2 is SQIVND (reference sequence). The CDR3 spells CASGSTGNTEAFF. CDR3 nucleotide sequence: TGTGCCAGCGGATCGACAGGGAACACTGAAGCTTTCTTT.

As to this clone: Other DNA variants within this sample encode the same CDR3. The chain links TRBV5-1 to TRBJ2-5, with 10 bases that match TRBD2. Trimming removed 0 bases from V and 4 bases from J; junction bases left unmatched: 3. Per germline, CDR1 SGHRS and CDR2 YFSETQ. The CDR3 extends over 15 amino acids. CDR3 sequence reads: CASSLAAGGVETQYF. The CDR3 nucleotides read TGCGCCAGCAGCTTGGCAGCGGGGGGGGTAGAGACCCAGTACTTC.

The chain uses TRBV10-2 and TRBJ2-7; 8 positions agree with TRBD2. With 8 bases clipped from V and 2 bases from J, the junction kept 8 bases outside the gene matches. The CDR3 is 14 amino acids. Germline CDR1 and CDR2: WSHSY and SAAADI. The CDR3 nucleotides are TGCGCCAGCTCGAGCGGGGGTGATACCTACGAGCAGTACTTC. Translating gives CASSSGGDTYEQYF.

The chain uses TRBV6-6 and TRBJ2-7; maybe TRBD1 (6 bases). CDR1 MNHNY and CDR2 SVGAGI come from the germline V gene (reference sequence). The V end was cut by 6 bases, the J end by 3 bases, with 15 bases between. The CDR3 totals 14 residues. The CDR3 reads CASRQTGQSYEQYF. The CDR3 DNA reads as TGTGCCAGCAGACAGACAGGACAGAGCTACGAGCAGTACTTC.

CDR3 sequence (DNA): TGTGCCACCAAAAATCAGGGGTATACTGAAGCTTTCTTT. It specifies CATKNQGYTEAFF. The chain employs TRBV6-5 and TRBJ1-1, with a possible D match to TRBD1 (6 bases). The CDR3 consists of 13 residues. The V end lost 10 bases, the J end lost 5 bases, and 17 bases lay between the germline ends. Per germline, CDR1 MNHEY and CDR2 SVGAGI.

The chain carries TRBV6-5 and TRBJ1-5, with 7 bases fitting TRBD1. The V gene's germline CDR1 is MNHEY and CDR2 SVGAGI. This CDR3 has 14 residues. Losses at the gene ends were 6 bases for V and 6 bases for J; bases not matched to a gene: 8. CDR3 sequence: CASRRGQESQPQHF. CDR3 bases: TGTGCCAGCAGACGCGGACAGGAGTCTCAGCCCCAGCATTTT.

The chain couples TRBV2 to TRBJ1-2, with 8 nucleotides matching TRBD1. CDR3 size: 14 residues. V shed 5 bases, J shed 2 bases, and the junction held 4 bases outside the gene matches. Per germline, CDR1 SNHLY and CDR2 FYNNEI. The CDR3 protein is CASSTRTGNYGYTF. The CDR3 bases are TGTGCCAGCAGTACCCGGACAGGGAACTATGGCTACACCTTC.

V is TRBV10-3 and J is TRBJ2-7; D is perhaps TRBD2 (6 bases). This CDR3 is 14 amino acids long. Germline V lookup: CDR1 ENHRY, CDR2 SYGVKD. V lost 0 bases to trimming and J lost 6 bases, with 12 bases between them. Here the CDR3 DNA reads TGTGCCATCAGTGAGTCACTGGCGGGGTCCGAGCAGTACTTC. Protein sequence: CAISESLAGSEQYF.

The J gene is TRBJ2-7, the V gene TRBV9; possible D gene TRBD1, 6 bases. Germline lookup yields CDR1 SGDLS and CDR2 YYNGEE. This CDR3 has 13 amino acids. V lost 3 bases and J lost 0, with 7 bases in between. The DNA for the CDR3 is TGTGCCAGCAGCGCGGACAGCTCCTACGAGCAGTACTTC. It translates to CASSADSSYEQYF.

V gene TRBV10-1 combines with J gene TRBJ2-1, with TRBD1 identical over 8 bases. Germline trimming cut 2 bases from V and 6 bases from J; bases unmatched to any gene: 6. From germline, CDR1 is WNHNN and CDR2 SYGVQD (reference sequence). The CDR3 totals 15 residues. CDR3 loop: CASSEAGQGSNEQFF. The CDR3 DNA sequence: TGCGCCAGCAGTGAGGCTGGACAGGGAAGCAATGAGCAGTTCTTC.

The rearrangement links TRBV2 to TRBJ2-6; 7 bases are a match to TRBD2. Germline CDR1 SNHLY, CDR2 FYNNEI. CDR3 length equals 17 residues. Trimming removed 4 bases from V and 1 base from J; junction bases left unmatched: 7. The CDR3 protein is CASSVRGAGSGANVLTF. CDR3 nucleotides: TGTGCCAGCAGTGTCCGTGGAGCGGGGTCTGGGGCCAACGTCCTGACTTTC.

The rearrangement joins TRBV7-8 to TRBJ1-1, with 9 bases aligning to TRBD1. V dropped 5 bases and J dropped 0; count of bases not matched to a gene: 7. The CDR3 is made up of 16 amino acids. In germline, CDR1 is SGHVS, CDR2 FQNEAQ. The CDR3 DNA reads TGTGCCAGCAGCCTACACCGGACAGGGGTGAACACTGAAGCTTTCTTT. Translating gives CASSLHRTGVNTEAFF.

The chain links TRBV5-1 to TRBJ2-6; D gene unclear. Trimming pared 1 base from V and 0 bases from J, leaving 5 bases between. Germline CDR1 is SGHRS and CDR2 is YFSETQ. The length of the CDR3 is 15 residues. CDR3 amino acids: CASSLLSSGANVLTF. In DNA, the CDR3 is TGCGCCAGCAGCTTGTTGAGCTCTGGGGCCAACGTCCTGACTTTC.

The chain recombines TRBV27 with TRBJ2-7; tentatively, D is TRBD1 (6 bases). Germline assignment: CDR1 MNHEY and CDR2 SMNVEV (reference sequence). The V end was cut by 2 bases, the J end by 4 bases, with 12 bases between. There are 14 residues in the CDR3. CDR3 nucleotide sequence: TGTGCCAGCAGTTTAATGGGGGCTGGGTACGAGCAGTACTTC. Protein product: CASSLMGAGYEQYF.

V is TRBV9 and J is TRBJ2-3, with 13 bases fitting TRBD2. This CDR3 has 16 residues. Germline loops: CDR1 SGDLS, CDR2 YYNGEE. With 0 bases clipped from V and 12 bases from J, the junction kept 10 bases outside the gene matches. The CDR3 DNA follows: TGTGCCAGCAGCGTAGCTTCGGGACTAGCGGGATCAGGACAGTATTTT. The encoded protein is CASSVASGLAGSGQYF. The variable domain in full, with the rest retrieved from reference TRBV9 and TRBJ2-3, is DSGVTQTPKHLITATGQRVTLRCSPRSGDLSVYWYQQSLDQGLQFLIQYYNGEERAKGNILERFSAQQFPDLHSELNLSSLELGDSALYFCASSVASGLAGSGQYFGPGTRLTVL.

This chain connects TRBV12-3 or TRBV12-4 to TRBJ2-5, with D uncertain. The CDR3 contains 10 residues. V lost 8 bases and J lost 5, with 6 bases in between. The CDR3 nucleotides are TGTGCCAGCGGTCGGGAGACCCAGTACTTC. This encodes CASGRETQYF.